This entry lists 24 T cell receptor beta chains sequenced from one sample in a study of blood T cell repertoires in COVID-19. TCRdb's copy holds only in-frame clones and misses some; the assay was immunoSEQ multiplex PCR. The table has some 200,000 clones, about four fifths seen once. The material sequenced was peripheral blood. These TCRs come from a woman between 40 and 50 years old with acute or convalescent COVID-19.

V is TRBV9 and J is TRBJ2-6; D gene uncertain. The germline V gene has CDR1 SGDLS and CDR2 YYNGEE. V was pared by 0 bases and J by 0 bases, with 10 bases between. The length of the CDR3 is 17 residues. CDR3 sequence: CASSVAVVSSGANVLTF. CDR3 coding DNA: TGTGCCAGCAGCGTAGCGGTCGTTAGCTCTGGGGCCAACGTCCTGACTTTC. Supplemented by reference TRBV9 and TRBJ2-6, the full variable domain reads DSGVTQTPKHLITATGQRVTLRCSPRSGDLSVYWYQQSLDQGLQFLIQYYNGEERAKGNILERFSAQQFPDLHSELNLSSLELGDSALYFCASSVAVVSSGANVLTFGAGSRLTVL.

The chain joins TRBV28 to TRBJ1-2; 7 bases match TRBD1. This CDR3 has 21 residues. CDR1 MDHEN and CDR2 SYDVKM come from the germline V gene. V shed 2 bases and J 5 bases; nucleotides not matched to a gene: 26. CDR3 coding DNA: TGTGCCAGCAGTTTAACCGACCTCCTGGGAAGCCACAGGGGACGGGAATATGGCTACACCTTC. It specifies CASSLTDLLGSHRGREYGYTF.

J is TRBJ2-5 and V is TRBV19, with 9 bases fitting TRBD1. J lost 4 bases, V lost 3 bases, and 6 bases had no gene match. Germline values: CDR1 LNHDA, CDR2 SQIVND (reference sequence). CDR3 size: 15 residues. The DNA for the CDR3 is TGTGCCAGTAGTATTTCGGGACAGGGCCTAGAGACCCAGTACTTC. It translates to CASSISGQGLETQYF.

V gene TRBV7-2 combines with J gene TRBJ1-2; D is perhaps TRBD1 (5 bases). Trimming left V 5 bases short and J 1 base short, with 8 bases between. There are 13 residues in the CDR3. Germline CDR1 is SGHTA and CDR2 is FQGNSA. CDR3 nucleotides: TGTGCCAGCAGCCCGGACAATAACTATGGCTACACCTTC. This translates into CASSPDNNYGYTF.

This sequence joins TRBV6-5 and TRBJ2-7, with D unresolved. The CDR3 extends over 15 amino acids. Germline CDR1 MNHEY, CDR2 SVGAGI. V lost 2 bases, J lost 7 bases, and 18 bases lay in between. For the CDR3, the DNA is TGTGCCAGCAGTTACCGCGCTGGGCAGGCCAAGGAGCAGTACTTC. It specifies CASSYRAGQAKEQYF.

The rearrangement links TRBV7-6 to TRBJ2-7, with a tentative D call TRBD2 (6 bases). The germline V and J ends were trimmed by 0 bases and 5 bases, with 14 bases remaining between them. CDR3 length: 15 amino acids. The germline CDR1 and CDR2 sequences are SGHVS and FNYEAQ. The CDR3 reads CASSLAWGVRDEQYF. CDR3 DNA: TGTGCCAGCAGCTTAGCGTGGGGGGTCCGGGACGAGCAGTACTTC.

CDR3 in DNA: TGTGCCAGCAGCCCAGGGACAGGGAAGAGTTATAGCAATCAGCCCCAGCATTTT. Amino acid sequence: CASSPGTGKSYSNQPQHF. This chain connects TRBV7-8 to TRBJ1-5; TRBD1 aligns across 9 bases. Per germline, CDR1 SGHVS and CDR2 FQNEAQ. V lost 5 bases, J lost 0 bases, and 11 bases stayed unmatched. The CDR3 has 18 residues.

The CDR3 is CASSQVMYPAGVEQFF. For the CDR3, the DNA is TGTGCCAGCAGCCAAGTAATGTACCCAGCGGGAGTCGAGCAGTTCTTC. The rearrangement joins TRBV4-2 to TRBJ2-1, with TRBD2 matching 8 bases. The V gene's germline CDR1 is LGHNA and CDR2 YNFKEQ. The CDR3 length is 16 residues. With 1 base clipped from V and 10 bases from J, the junction kept 12 bases outside the gene matches.

This clone was seen only a few times. The chain combines TRBV3-1 (or the pseudogene TRBV3-2) with TRBJ1-4; no reliable D call. The CDR3 runs 16 residues. Trimming stripped 1 base from V and 8 bases from J, with 17 bases between. In germline, CDR1 is LGHDT, CDR2 YNNKEL (reference sequence). The CDR3 reads CASSQAATNHREKLFF. CDR3 in DNA: TGTGCCAGCAGCCAAGCTGCGACAAACCATCGCGAAAAACTGTTTTTT.

The chain carries TRBV3-1 (or the pseudogene TRBV3-2) and TRBJ2-3; TRBD1 matches 11 bases. The CDR3 consists of 16 residues. From germline, CDR1 is LGHDT and CDR2 YNNKEL (reference sequence). V shed 4 bases, J shed 9 bases, and the junction held 12 bases outside the gene matches. The chain's CDR3 is CASSPGTGGFGRTQYF. CDR3 coding DNA: TGTGCCAGCAGCCCCGGGACAGGGGGGTTTGGGCGCACGCAGTATTTT.

The V call is TRBV6-1, the J call TRBJ1-1, with TRBD1 matching 7 bases. The CDR3 is made up of 16 amino acids. CDR1 is MNHNS, CDR2 SASEGT, per germline. Trimming took 2 bases from V and 7 from J; bases not matched to a gene: 13. In DNA form, the CDR3 reads TGTGCCAGCAGTGAATCTGGACAGGAAAACTCTGGTGAAGCTTTCTTT. It is translated as CASSESGQENSGEAFF.

This sequence joins TRBV6-6 and TRBJ2-5, with TRBD1 identical over 8 bases. The J segment lost 5 bases and the V segment lost 5 bases, leaving 7 bases of the junction unmatched. Germline V gene data show CDR1 as MNHNY and CDR2 as SVGAGI (reference sequence). The CDR3 sequence is 14 residues long. The CDR3 here is CASSGPGQAETQYF. CDR3 coding DNA: TGTGCCAGCAGTGGCCCGGGACAGGCCGAGACCCAGTACTTC.

The chain links TRBV2 to TRBJ2-1, with 10 bases fitting TRBD2. Looked up from germline, CDR1 is SNHLY and CDR2 is FYNNEI. The CDR3 loop spans 16 amino acids. The junction had 6 bases not matched to a gene; V was cut back by 4 bases and J by 3 bases. The CDR3 is CASSGGLAVVYNEQFF. The CDR3 nucleotides read TGTGCCAGCAGTGGAGGACTAGCGGTAGTCTACAATGAGCAGTTCTTC.

The sample holds one count of this clone. The chain uses TRBV10-1 and TRBJ2-1, with D perhaps TRBD1 (5 bases). The CDR3 length is 15 residues. From germline, CDR1 is WNHNN and CDR2 SYGVQD (reference sequence). V was pared by 2 bases and J by 3 bases, with 11 bases between. The CDR3: CASSERQGCYNEQFF. The DNA of the CDR3 is TGCGCCAGCAGTGAGAGGCAGGGATGCTACAATGAGCAGTTCTTC.

The CDR3 DNA reads TGTGCCAGCAGCCCGCCCGGGACAGGGGTGGGCGAGCAGTACTTC. Amino acids: CASSPPGTGVGEQYF. The rearrangement uses TRBV3-1 (or the pseudogene TRBV3-2) and TRBJ2-7, with 10 bases that match TRBD1. Germline CDR1 LGHDT, CDR2 YNNKEL (reference sequence). The CDR3 extends over 15 amino acids. V was pared by 4 bases and J by 6 bases, with 9 bases of the junction left unmatched.

V is TRBV28 and J is TRBJ2-7; 9 positions agree with TRBD1. J was trimmed by 4 bases and V by 6 bases; bases with no gene match: 10. CDR3 size: 15 residues. Germline lookup yields CDR1 MDHEN and CDR2 SYDVKM. CDR3 protein: CASSPPGTGTYEQYF. The CDR3 DNA reads as TGTGCCAGCAGCCCCCCCGGGACAGGGACTTACGAGCAGTACTTC. The full variable domain, completed using reference TRBV28 and TRBJ2-7, is DVKVTQSSRYLVKRTGEKVFLECVQDMDHENMFWYRQDPGLGLRLIYFSYDVKMKEKGDIPEGYSVSREKKERFSLILESASTNQTSMYLCASSPPGTGTYEQYFGPGTRLTVT.

This clone was detected a few times. The CDR3 loop is CASLLSRRQGNTPLHF. For the CDR3, the DNA is TGTGCCAGCCTCCTTTCTAGGCGACAGGGGAACACACCCCTCCACTTT. The V and J genes are TRBV2 and TRBJ1-6; 8 nucleotides align to TRBD1. Germline assignment: CDR1 SNHLY and CDR2 FYNNEI. The CDR3 sequence is 16 residues long. V shed 8 bases and J 11 bases; nucleotides not matched to a gene: 17.

This chain joins TRBV9 and TRBJ2-1, with 10 bases lining up with TRBD2. This CDR3 has 16 residues. CDR1 SGDLS and CDR2 YYNGEE come from the germline V gene. Unmatched junction bases numbered 2, after V lost 2 bases and J lost 0 bases. This chain's CDR3 is CASSVRLAGSYNEQFF. The CDR3 DNA is TGTGCCAGCAGCGTGAGACTAGCGGGCTCCTACAATGAGCAGTTCTTC.

The chain recombines TRBV19 with TRBJ2-3; possibly TRBD2 for D (5 bases). Germline assignment: CDR1 LNHDA and CDR2 SQIVND (reference sequence). The germline V and J ends were trimmed by 3 bases and 6 bases, with 16 bases remaining between them. The CDR3 loop spans 15 amino acids. Here the CDR3 reads CASSISSNAADTQYF. CDR3 DNA: TGTGCCAGTAGTATCTCTAGCAACGCCGCCGATACGCAGTATTTT. The full variable domain, its missing parts supplied by reference TRBV19 and TRBJ2-3, is DGGITQSPKYLFRKEGQNVTLSCEQNLNHDAMYWYRQDPGQGLRLIYYSQIVNDFQKGDIAEGYSVSREKKESFPLTVTSAQKNPTAFYLCASSISSNAADTQYFGPGTRLTVL.

The chain uses TRBV28 and TRBJ1-5; D gene uncertain. The CDR3 length is 16 residues. Trimming pared 6 bases from V and 0 bases from J, leaving 15 bases between. Looked up from germline, CDR1 is MDHEN and CDR2 is SYDVKM. In DNA form, the CDR3 reads TGTGCCAGCAGCAGCAGGTCACCATATAGCAATCAGCCCCAGCATTTT. Translated: CASSSRSPYSNQPQHF.

This chain connects TRBV27 to TRBJ2-7, with 12 bases identical to TRBD2. Germline assignment: CDR1 MNHEY and CDR2 SMNVEV (reference sequence). There are 14 residues in the CDR3. V gave up 5 bases and J gave up 4 bases; unmatched junction bases: 3. CDR3 protein: CASSPGLAGYEQYF. The CDR3 nucleotides are TGTGCCAGCAGTCCAGGACTAGCGGGATACGAGCAGTACTTC.

The chain uses TRBV2 and TRBJ2-2; D perhaps matches TRBD1 (5 bases). The CDR3 loop spans 13 amino acids. With 8 bases removed from V and 0 bases from J, the gap between germline ends came to 7 bases. Per germline, CDR1 SNHLY and CDR2 FYNNEI. The CDR3: CASQGTNTGELFF. CDR3 coding DNA: TGTGCCAGCCAGGGAACGAACACCGGGGAGCTGTTTTTT.

This sequence joins TRBV18 and TRBJ2-1; TRBD2 matches at 12 bases. This CDR3 has 15 amino acids. V was clipped by 3 bases and J by 5 bases; unmatched bases: 2. CDR1 KGHSH and CDR2 LQKENI come from the germline V gene. The CDR3 DNA reads TGTGCCAGCTCACCGGGACTAGCGGGTAACAATGAGCAGTTCTTC. Residues: CASSPGLAGNNEQFF. The full variable domain, completed using reference TRBV18 and TRBJ2-1, is NAGVMQNPRHLVRRRGQEARLRCSPMKGHSHVYWYRQLPEEGLKFMVYLQKENIIDESGMPKERFSAEFPKEGPSILRIQQVVRGDSAAYFCASSPGLAGNNEQFFGPGTRLTVL.

This clone was seen a single time. The chain joins TRBV6-4 to TRBJ1-1; D gene unclear. The CDR3 extends over 13 amino acids. CDR1 and CDR2 from the germline V gene are MRHNA and SNTAGT. The germline V and J ends were trimmed by 3 bases and 0 bases, with 5 bases remaining between them. The CDR3: CASSELLNTEAFF. The CDR3 DNA follows: TGTGCCAGCAGTGAACTTTTGAACACTGAAGCTTTCTTT.